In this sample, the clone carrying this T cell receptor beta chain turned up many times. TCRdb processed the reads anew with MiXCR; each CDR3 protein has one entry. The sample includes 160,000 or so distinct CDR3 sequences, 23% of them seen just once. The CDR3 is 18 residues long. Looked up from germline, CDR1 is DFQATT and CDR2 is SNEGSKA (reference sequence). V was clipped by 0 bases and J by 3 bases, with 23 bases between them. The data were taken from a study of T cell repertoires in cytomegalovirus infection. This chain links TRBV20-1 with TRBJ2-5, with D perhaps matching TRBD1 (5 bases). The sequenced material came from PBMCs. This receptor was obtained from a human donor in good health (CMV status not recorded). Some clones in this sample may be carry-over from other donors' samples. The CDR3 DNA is TGCAGTGCTAGAGATGGGGCCGCCCGAATCAGAAGAGAAGAGACCCAGTACTTC. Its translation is CSARDGAARIRREETQYF.